A single sample gave rise to the 5 T cell receptor beta chains below, sequenced in a study of blood T cells in healthy people across ages. Then a second PCR, running roughly 7 to 11 cycles, was carried out with a sample-barcoded 5' primer and a J-beta primer mix. TCRdb independently ran MiXCR on the 5' RACE reads; one entry per CDR3 protein. The table records about 1,000,000 distinct CDR3 sequences, 35% to 50% of them present only once. Material: blood. The receptors originated from a woman in her fifties or sixties in good health.

The table lists this clonotype with many counts. One end of the junction fails to match germline, which may point to a read error. The V and J genes are TRBV7-9 and TRBJ2-1, with no clear D. This CDR3 region has 13 residues. Germline lookup yields CDR1 SEHNR and CDR2 FQNEAQ (reference sequence). CDR3 protein: CASSLGEYNEQFF. The CDR3, as DNA: TGCGCCAGCAGCTTGGGCGAATACAATGAGCAGTTCTTC.

This sequence joins TRBV20-1 and TRBJ2-2; D is ambiguous. The length of the CDR3 is 16 residues. The V end lost 3 bases, the J end lost 2 bases, and 16 bases lay between the germline ends. Germline-derived CDR1 and CDR2 are DFQATT and SNEGSKA (reference sequence). The CDR3 protein is CSARNQLASNTGELFF. Here the CDR3 DNA reads TGCAGTGCTAGGAACCAACTGGCCTCTAACACCGGGGAGCTGTTTTTT.

In nucleotides, the CDR3 is TGTGCCAGCAGCTTCGGGCCCTCGATAAGGGCGGAGACCCAGTACTTC. Translation gives CASSFGPSIRAETQYF. The J gene is TRBJ2-5, the V gene TRBV7-9; D remains ambiguous. Germline CDR1 and CDR2: SEHNR and FQNEAQ (reference sequence). Trimming left V 3 bases short and J 5 bases short, with 19 bases between. This CDR3 contains 16 residues.

The V and J genes are TRBV9 and TRBJ2-5; 9 bases fit TRBD1. The germline V gene has CDR1 SGDLS and CDR2 YYNGEE. The CDR3 runs to 16 residues. Losses at the gene ends were 0 bases for V and 1 base for J; bases not matched to a gene: 4. For the CDR3, the DNA is TGTGCCAGCAGCGTAGGGGCGACAGGGGGCCAAGAGACCCAGTACTTC. Translated, it gives CASSVGATGGQETQYF.

This clonotype showed up just a few times. The chain is built from TRBV5-5 and TRBJ2-7; 7 bases are a match to TRBD1. The CDR3 runs 14 residues. From germline, CDR1 is SGHKS and CDR2 YYEKEE (reference sequence). The V and J ends lost 4 bases and 2 bases, in that order; junction bases with no gene match: 6. The CDR3 DNA is TGTGCCAGCAGCCCCGAGGACAGGACCTACGAGCAGTACTTC. Protein product: CASSPEDRTYEQYF.